Shown below are 14 T cell receptor beta chains from a single sample sequenced in a study of OX40 agonist ivuxolimab in advanced cancers. TCRdb keeps only in-frame clones here, not all; method: immunoSEQ multiplex PCR. The sample lists tens of thousands of clones, under 85% occurring once. Here the sequenced sample was CD4+ or CD8+ T cells sorted from blood, taken in a trial of the OX40 agonist ivuxolimab. The receptors come from an adult with an advanced solid tumor such as melanoma, head and neck, liver or kidney cancer.

The chain recombines TRBV7-2 with TRBJ2-3; maybe TRBD2 (6 bases). The V gene's germline CDR1 is SGHTA and CDR2 FQGNSA. V lost 1 base and J lost 2, with 10 bases in between. The CDR3 runs to 15 residues. Here the CDR3 DNA reads TGTGCCAGCAGCTTAGACGGGAGACTCACAGATACGCAGTATTTT. This encodes CASSLDGRLTDTQYF.

The chain joins TRBV6-5 to TRBJ1-1, with TRBD1 matching over 8 bases. The CDR3 is 15 amino acids. J was trimmed by 2 bases and V by 4 bases; bases with no gene match: 6. Germline CDR1 is MNHEY and CDR2 is SVGAGI. CDR3 sequence (DNA): TGTGCCAGCAGTTCCGTTGGACAGGGAAACACTGAAGCTTTCTTT. It yields the protein CASSSVGQGNTEAFF.

This sequence joins TRBV25-1 and TRBJ1-3; D gene ambiguous. Germline CDR1 reads MGHDK; CDR2 reads SYGVNS. This CDR3 has 15 amino acids. With 2 bases removed from V and 6 bases from J, the gap between germline ends came to 14 bases. This CDR3 is CASSETIAPENTIYF. DNA for the CDR3: TGTGCCAGCAGTGAAACGATCGCCCCTGAAAACACCATATATTTT.

This clone was detected a few times. V gene TRBV7-8 combines with J gene TRBJ2-5; unclear D gene. CDR1 is SGHVS and CDR2 is FQNEAQ in the germline V gene. This CDR3 has 12 amino acids. V gave up 5 bases and J gave up 5 bases, with 9 bases separating them. The CDR3 sequence is CASSPTAETQYF. The DNA of the CDR3 is TGTGCCAGCAGCCCAACCGCGGAGACCCAGTACTTC.

The chain couples TRBV7-8 to TRBJ2-3; 8 bases align to TRBD2. V was pared by 3 bases and J by 7 bases, with 6 bases of the junction left unmatched. The CDR3 loop spans 14 amino acids. The V gene's germline CDR1 is SGHVS and CDR2 FQNEAQ. CDR3 amino acids: CASSFSSGRNTQYF. The CDR3 nucleotides read TGTGCCAGCAGCTTCTCTAGCGGGCGGAATACGCAGTATTTT.

The CDR3 DNA sequence: TGTGCCAGCAGCTTTTACACTAGCGTACAGACCCAGTACTTC. Residues: CASSFYTSVQTQYF. The chain has TRBV5-4 and TRBJ2-5; TRBD2 matches at 7 bases. Germline assignment: CDR1 SGHNT and CDR2 YYREEE (reference sequence). The V gene end was trimmed by 2 bases and the J gene end by 6 bases; junction bases not matched to a gene: 7. The CDR3 is made up of 14 amino acids.

This clone has only one observation. The chain couples TRBV9 to TRBJ2-7, with D unclear. V was pared by 4 bases and J by 3 bases, with 14 bases between. Germline V lookup: CDR1 SGDLS, CDR2 YYNGEE. This CDR3 contains 14 residues. CDR3 bases: TGTGCCAGCAGCCCGTCAGCCTCGGTCTACGAGCAGTACTTC. Protein: CASSPSASVYEQYF.

V usage is TRBV7-3 and J usage is TRBJ2-7; TRBD2 might be the D (5 bases). Germline assignment: CDR1 SGHTA and CDR2 FQGTGA. CDR3 length: 14 residues. The germline V and J ends were trimmed by 5 bases and 1 base, with 12 bases remaining between them. Here the CDR3 reads CASSQGGDSYEQYF. The CDR3 bases are TGTGCCAGCAGCCAAGGAGGAGATTCCTACGAGCAGTACTTC.

The V gene is TRBV5-4, the J gene TRBJ2-7, with 8 bases aligning to TRBD1. Germline values: CDR1 SGHNT, CDR2 YYREEE (reference sequence). V lost 2 bases and J lost 4; bases outside the gene matches: 5. This CDR3 is 14 amino acids long. CDR3 sequence (DNA): TGTGCCAGCAGCTTTCAGCAGGGGGCTTACGAGCAGTACTTC. It yields the protein CASSFQQGAYEQYF.

The chain carries TRBV7-2 and TRBJ1-1; perhaps TRBD1 as D (5 bases). Germline V gene data show CDR1 as SGHTA and CDR2 as FQGNSA. CDR3 length: 16 amino acids. Trimming shortened V by 1 base and J by 2 bases, and 14 bases separated the two germline ends. The CDR3 here is CASSLVSWTPNTEAFF. The DNA of the CDR3 is TGTGCCAGCAGCTTAGTGAGTTGGACACCAAACACTGAAGCTTTCTTT.

The gene calls are TRBV10-3 and TRBJ1-1; TRBD1 agrees at 7 bases. With V trimmed by 6 bases and J by 1 base, 8 bases remained unmatched. Germline CDR1 is ENHRY and CDR2 is SYGVKD. The CDR3 has 15 amino acids. CDR3 bases: TGTGCCATCAGGGGGTCAGGGACAGCGAACACTGAAGCTTTCTTT. Its translation is CAIRGSGTANTEAFF.

V is TRBV27 and J is TRBJ1-6; D ambiguous. CDR1 is MNHEY, CDR2 SMNVEV, per germline (reference sequence). Trimming left V 2 bases short and J 5 bases short, with 10 bases between. The CDR3 loop spans 15 amino acids. The CDR3 sequence: CASSLQGLNNSPLHF. For the CDR3, the DNA is TGTGCCAGCAGTTTACAAGGGTTGAATAATTCACCCCTCCACTTT.

The V and J genes are TRBV9 and TRBJ2-5; a weak D match, TRBD2 (6 bases). Germline V lookup: CDR1 SGDLS, CDR2 YYNGEE. V dropped 0 bases and J dropped 3 bases, with 9 bases sitting between them. There are 14 residues in the CDR3. CDR3 nucleotide sequence: TGTGCCAGCAGCGTAGAAGGAGGGAAAGAGACCCAGTACTTC. This gives the protein CASSVEGGKETQYF.

J is TRBJ2-7 and V is TRBV10-3; 16 positions match TRBD2. The CDR3 length is 18 residues. V lost 3 bases, J lost 4 bases, and 9 bases stayed unmatched. Germline lookup yields CDR1 ENHRY and CDR2 SYGVKD. In DNA, the CDR3 is TGTGCCATCAGTGACCCGGGACTAGCGGGGGGGTGGCAGTACGAGCAGTACGTC. It translates to CAISDPGLAGGWQYEQYV.